This entry describes one T cell receptor (beta chain). The antigen is undetermined. The V and J ends lost 1 base and 1 base respectively, with 16 bases between them. This CDR3 has 16 residues. Germline CDR1 and CDR2: DFQATT and SNEGSKA (reference sequence). These data belong to a study of early T cells in non-severe SARS-CoV-2 infection. At the level of the study: Sequencing targeted bulk RNA from unsorted whole blood, leaving chains unpaired.

Study-level findings and limits: Matches to VDJdb favored anti-spike CD8 responses and missed private and CD4 specificities.

Individual cDNA molecules were tagged with unique molecular identifiers. TCRdb reprocessed the 5' RACE reads with MiXCR, giving one entry per CDR3 protein. This table has fewer than 85,000 distinct CDR3 sequences, around 11% appearing once. The starting material was whole blood, obtained at baseline. The source is an adult who was a healthcare worker with PCR-confirmed SARS-CoV-2 infection or an uninfected control (not recorded which). The rearrangement joins TRBV20-1 to TRBJ1-1; possible D gene TRBD1, 5 bases. The DNA of the CDR3 is TGCAGTGCTAGAGCCGCAGGGAGGATTTGGAACACTGAAGCTTTCTTT. It encodes CSARAAGRIWNTEAFF.